What follows are 9 T cell receptor beta chains derived from one specimen sequenced in a study of shared clonotypes between healthy human individuals. The table came from immunoSEQ multiplex PCR; TCRdb's copy has only in-frame clones and leaves some out. The sample includes 650,000 to 800,000 clones, approximately 72% of them seen just once. The sample taken for sequencing was memory CD4+ T cells sorted from blood. Subset meaning: CD45RA-negative fraction. These receptors originate from a woman in her 30s in good health.

J is TRBJ1-1 and V is TRBV19; 8 bases agree with TRBD1. The trim removed 2 bases at V and 6 bases at J, leaving 11 bases unmatched. CDR1 is LNHDA, CDR2 SQIVND, per germline (reference sequence). The CDR3 sequence is 16 residues long. DNA of the CDR3: TGTGCCAGTAGTATATCTTGGGCAGGGGGCAATGCTGAAGCTTTCTTT. It codes for CASSISWAGGNAEAFF.

As to this clone: The same CDR3 also results from other DNA sequences found in this sample. The gene calls are TRBV5-1 and TRBJ2-3; 13 nucleotides align to TRBD2. V shed 3 bases, J shed 3 bases, and the junction held 1 base outside the gene matches. The CDR3 spans 15 residues. The germline gives CDR1 SGHRS, CDR2 YFSETQ. CDR3 protein: CASSSGLAGTDTQYF. CDR3 sequence (DNA): TGCGCCAGCAGCTCGGGACTAGCGGGAACAGATACGCAGTATTTT.

The chain is built from TRBV7-9 and TRBJ1-1, with TRBD1 identical over 9 bases. Germline CDR1 is SEHNR and CDR2 is FQNEAQ (reference sequence). The CDR3 consists of 14 residues. V dropped 4 bases and J dropped 5; count of bases not matched to a gene: 5. The CDR3 loop is CASSYPGQGTEAFF. CDR3 nucleotide sequence: TGTGCCAGCAGCTATCCGGGACAGGGAACTGAAGCTTTCTTT.

This clone was counted between two and nine times. The rearrangement links TRBV5-1 to TRBJ1-2; D is ambiguous. Germline V CDR1 and CDR2: SGHRS, YFSETQ. The CDR3 length is 13 residues. V was clipped by 4 bases and J by 0 bases, with 7 bases between them. The chain's CDR3 is CASSGSSNYGYTF. The DNA for the CDR3 is TGCGCCAGCAGCGGCAGTTCTAACTATGGCTACACCTTC.

V usage is TRBV28 and J usage is TRBJ2-5; 9 nucleotides line up with TRBD1. The end of the DNA aligns better with TRBJ2-7, so the J call may be wrong. This CDR3 is built from 16 residues. Germline lookup yields CDR1 MDHEN and CDR2 SYDVKM. CDR3 sequence: CASTKFAGTGIYEQYF. In nucleotides, the CDR3 is TGTGCCAGCACCAAATTCGCCGGGACAGGGATCTACGAGCAGTACTTC.

The chain employs TRBV18 and TRBJ1-5; TRBD1 matches at 7 bases. Germline CDR1 is KGHSH and CDR2 is LQKENI. The CDR3 sequence is 17 residues long. Trimming took 4 bases from V and 3 from J; bases not matched to a gene: 12. The CDR3 reads CASSQKPGQSNNQPQHF. As DNA, the CDR3 is TGTGCCAGCTCACAAAAACCGGGACAGAGTAACAATCAGCCCCAGCATTTT.

The genes are TRBV11-3 and TRBJ2-1, with D perhaps given as TRBD1 or TRBD2 (5 bases each). Germline V gene sequence: CDR1 SGHNT, CDR2 YENEEA. The V end was cut by 5 bases, the J end by 6 bases, with 17 bases between. This CDR3 is built from 15 residues. This CDR3 reads CASSGQGSERNEQFF. CDR3 coding DNA: TGTGCCAGCAGCGGCCAGGGTAGCGAGCGCAATGAGCAGTTCTTC. Based on the CDR3 plus reference TRBV11-3 and TRBJ2-1, the full variable domain is EAGVVQSPRYKIIEKKQPVAFWCNPISGHNTLYWYLQNLGQGPELLIRYENEEAVDDSQLPKDRFSAERLKGVDSTLKIQPAELGDSAVYLCASSGQGSERNEQFFGPGTRLTVL.

This clone has only a few counts. V is TRBV19 and J is TRBJ2-7; D could derive from TRBD1 or TRBD2 (5 bases each). The germline CDR1 and CDR2 sequences are LNHDA and SQIVND (reference sequence). V gave up 5 bases and J gave up 2 bases, with 19 bases separating them. This CDR3 has 16 residues. This CDR3 reads CASSPELGRSAYEQYF. For the CDR3, the DNA is TGTGCCAGTAGTCCAGAATTGGGACGGTCAGCCTACGAGCAGTACTTC.

J is TRBJ1-4 and V is TRBV7-9; TRBD1 matches 7 bases. The trim removed 4 bases at V and 7 bases at J, leaving 12 bases unmatched. Germline V gene sequence: CDR1 SEHNR, CDR2 FQNEAQ (reference sequence). This CDR3 spans 16 amino acids. The CDR3 spells CASSSNTDRLAEKLFF. For the CDR3, the DNA is TGTGCCAGCAGCTCAAACACGGACAGGCTCGCTGAAAAACTGTTTTTT.